These 2 T cell receptor beta chains were sequenced from one sample in a study of blood T cells in healthy people across ages. Alongside a J-beta primer mix, a sample-barcoded 5' primer served in a second PCR lasting about 7 to 12 cycles. TCRdb processed the 5' RACE reads anew with MiXCR; each CDR3 protein has one entry. The sample lists 800,000 or so distinct CDR3 sequences, 55% to 65% occurring once. Sequencing was done on a sample of blood. All receptors come from a man aged 25-45 years in good health.

The rearrangement joins TRBV24-1 to TRBJ1-2, with D unclear. CDR3 size: 14 residues. V was pared by 3 bases and J by 4 bases, with 11 bases between. Germline lookup yields CDR1 KGHDR and CDR2 SFDVKD. This chain's CDR3 is CATSDPTMIYGYTF. CDR3 in DNA: TGTGCCACCAGTGATCCGACAATGATCTATGGCTACACCTTC.

V is TRBV16 and J is TRBJ2-2, with TRBD2 matching 8 bases. The CDR3 sequence is 15 residues long. Per germline, CDR1 KGHSY and CDR2 FQNENV. Trimming removed 2 bases from V and 4 bases from J; junction bases left unmatched: 3. CDR3 DNA sequence: TGTGCCAGCAGCCAAGGCGGGGGGCGCACCGGGGAGCTGTTTTTT. This sequence encodes CASSQGGGRTGELFF.